Following are 3 T cell receptor beta chains from one sample sequenced in a study of graft-versus-host responses after intestinal transplantation. Measured with immunoSEQ multiplex PCR; TCRdb has only the in-frame clones, and not every one. The table records some 97,000 clones, about 90% of them present only once. No antigens are known for them. The material sequenced was unstimulated CD4+ T cells sorted from spleen or lymph node cells, taken before transplant. These receptors originate from a human donor who was the organ donor for an intestinal transplant.

V and J are TRBV10-1 and TRBJ1-1; 8 bases line up with TRBD1. The CDR3 is made up of 12 amino acids. CDR1 WNHNN and CDR2 SYGVQD come from the germline V gene (reference sequence). Trimming took 5 bases from V and 5 from J; bases not matched to a gene: 1. CDR3: CASSRTGTEAFF. The CDR3 nucleotides read TGCGCCAGCAGTCGGACAGGGACTGAAGCTTTCTTT.

The CDR3: CASSLDRKQINEKLFF. Here the CDR3 DNA reads TGTGCCAGCAGCTTAGATCGAAAACAGATTAATGAAAAACTGTTTTTT. The rearrangement joins TRBV7-9 to TRBJ1-4; D is unclear. V lost 1 base and J 4 bases, leaving 13 bases between the germline ends. The CDR3 contains 16 residues. Germline V gene data show CDR1 as SEHNR and CDR2 as FQNEAQ (reference sequence).

This clone showed up just once. V gene TRBV9 combines with J gene TRBJ2-7, with D possibly matching TRBD2 (5 bases). This CDR3 has 16 amino acids. Trimming left V 0 bases short and J 2 bases short, with 15 bases between. Germline lookup yields CDR1 SGDLS and CDR2 YYNGEE. Here the CDR3 reads CASSVEPGVKAYEQYF. In DNA, the CDR3 is TGTGCCAGCAGCGTAGAACCCGGGGTGAAGGCCTACGAGCAGTACTTC.